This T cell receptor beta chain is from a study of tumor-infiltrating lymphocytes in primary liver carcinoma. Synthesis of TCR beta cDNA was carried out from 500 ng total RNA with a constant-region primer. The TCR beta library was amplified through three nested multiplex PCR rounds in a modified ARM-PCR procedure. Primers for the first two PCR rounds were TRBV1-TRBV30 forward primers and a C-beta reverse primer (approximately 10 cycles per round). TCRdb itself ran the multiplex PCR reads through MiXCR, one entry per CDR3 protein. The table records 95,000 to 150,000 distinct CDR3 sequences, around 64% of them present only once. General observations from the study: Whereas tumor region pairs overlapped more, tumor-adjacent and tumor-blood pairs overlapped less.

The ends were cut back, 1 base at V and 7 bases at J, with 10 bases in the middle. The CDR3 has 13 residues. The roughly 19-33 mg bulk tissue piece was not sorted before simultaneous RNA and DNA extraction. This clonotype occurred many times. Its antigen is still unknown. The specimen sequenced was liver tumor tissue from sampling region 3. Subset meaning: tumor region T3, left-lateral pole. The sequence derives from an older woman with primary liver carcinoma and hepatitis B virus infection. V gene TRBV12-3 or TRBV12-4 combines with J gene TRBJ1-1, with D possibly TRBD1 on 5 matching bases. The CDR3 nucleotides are TGTGCCAGCAGTTTAGTTGGGGGTGGTGAAGCTTTCTTT. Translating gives CASSLVGGGEAFF.